This T cell receptor (beta chain) was found in a study of spatial heterogeneity in lung cancer. TCRdb passed the 5' RACE reads through MiXCR, listing each CDR3 protein once. Among fewer than 4,500 distinct CDR3 sequences listed, approximately 9% were seen once. Germline trimming cut 2 bases from V and 3 bases from J; bases unmatched to any gene: 4. This CDR3 has 15 amino acids. From germline, CDR1 is MNHEY and CDR2 SMNVEV (reference sequence). This clonotype showed up just a few times. Regarding time point: sample taken at primary tumor resection. The sequenced sample was normal lung tissue next to the tumor, obtained at surgery. The chain has TRBV27 and TRBJ1-5; 7 nucleotides align to TRBD1. The sequence derives from a female donor with early-stage non-small cell lung cancer. CDR3 region: CASSLLGQNNQPQHF. The CDR3 DNA reads TGTGCCAGCAGTTTACTGGGACAGAACAATCAGCCCCAGCATTTT.